This T cell receptor beta chain appears in the sequencing data of a study of T cell responses to AZD1222 COVID-19 vaccine. Study results and limitations: Every sample of the repertoires postdated the peak T cell response. Regions 160-218 and 743-854 dominated among vaccine-associated CD4 TCRs spanning spike.

Details on this clone: Its specificity is unknown.

The data were produced by immunoSEQ multiplex PCR, yet TCRdb's version contains in-frame clones alone and is incomplete. The data contain about 150,000 clones, around 92% of them singletons. J lost 3 bases, V lost 4 bases, and 1 base had no gene match. Per the germline V gene, CDR1 is MNHEY and CDR2 is SVGAGI. The CDR3 sequence is 14 residues long. This chain connects TRBV6-5 to TRBJ2-3, with 10 bases lining up with TRBD2. Sequences were derived from peripheral blood, sampled on day 0 of AZD1222 vaccination. This sequence originates from an adult in good health. CDR3 in amino acids: CASSSSGGTDTQYF. As DNA, the CDR3 is TGTGCCAGCAGTTCTAGCGGGGGAACAGATACGCAGTATTTT.